The next 11 T cell receptor beta chains were all read from a single sample in a study of cytomegalovirus exposure and HLA in healthy donors. The PCR had 60 Vbeta and 13 Jbeta primers. Here immunoSEQ multiplex PCR was the method, and the copy in TCRdb shows in-frame clones only, minus some. The table lists tens of thousands of clones. Material for sequencing was PBMCs. All receptors derive from a woman aged 18-29 years in good health and CMV-seronegative.

CDR3 region: CATTTRGRDNTEAFF. The CDR3 coding sequence is TGTGCCACCACGACACGGGGTAGAGATAACACTGAAGCTTTCTTT. The chain carries TRBV19 and TRBJ1-1; no clear D gene. Between the trimmed V and J ends, which lost 10 bases and 2 bases, there was a span of 20 bases. The CDR3 length is 15 residues. From germline, CDR1 is LNHDA and CDR2 SQIVND (reference sequence).

CDR3 DNA: TGTGCCAGCAGCTTTGACTTACAGGGGGCTGTCTATGGCTACACCTTC. This sequence encodes CASSFDLQGAVYGYTF. The gene calls are TRBV5-6 and TRBJ1-2, with TRBD1 identical over 9 bases. V shed 2 bases and J 4 bases; nucleotides not matched to a gene: 9. CDR3 length equals 16 residues. The germline CDR1 and CDR2 sequences are SGHDT and YYEEEE.

The chain is built from TRBV6-1 and TRBJ1-5; D is perhaps TRBD1 (6 bases). CDR3 size: 15 residues. Germline V CDR1 and CDR2: MNHNS, SASEGT. The V and J ends lost 4 bases and 1 base respectively, with 11 bases between them. The CDR3 protein is CASSGQVSSNQPQHF. For the CDR3, the DNA is TGTGCCAGCAGTGGACAGGTGAGCAGCAATCAGCCCCAGCATTTT.

This chain joins TRBV6-5 and TRBJ2-1; D uncertain. The CDR3 is 12 amino acids. The V gene's germline CDR1 is MNHEY and CDR2 SVGAGI. The V and J ends lost 5 bases and 6 bases respectively, with 8 bases between them. CDR3 sequence reads: CASSPNSNEQFF. CDR3 in DNA: TGTGCCAGCAGTCCAAACAGCAATGAGCAGTTCTTC.

V usage is TRBV2 and J usage is TRBJ1-2; D is possibly TRBD1 (5 bases). The length of the CDR3 is 13 residues. With 6 bases removed from V and 7 bases from J, the gap between germline ends came to 15 bases. Germline V gene lookup returns CDR1 SNHLY and CDR2 FYNNEI. As DNA, the CDR3 is TGTGCCAGCAGGCACCCCAGGGCTCCTGGCTACACCTTC. Translated, it gives CASRHPRAPGYTF.

V is TRBV6-5 and J is TRBJ1-5, with 7 bases that match TRBD1. CDR3 length: 16 residues. V trimming: 2 bases; J trimming: 4 bases; junction bases outside the gene matches: 8. Per the germline V gene, CDR1 is MNHEY and CDR2 is SVGAGI. This CDR3 is CASSYPESGQNQPQHF. The CDR3 DNA reads as TGTGCCAGCAGTTACCCGGAGTCGGGACAGAATCAGCCCCAGCATTTT.

J is TRBJ2-1 and V is TRBV18; D is perhaps TRBD2 (5 bases). V lost 3 bases and J lost 4, with 16 bases in between. This CDR3 contains 16 residues. Germline V gene lookup returns CDR1 KGHSH and CDR2 LQKENI. CDR3: CASSPRDSEGYNEQFF. The CDR3 nucleotides are TGTGCCAGCTCACCTAGGGATAGCGAAGGGTACAATGAGCAGTTCTTC.

The chain carries TRBV27 and TRBJ1-5, with D possibly being TRBD1 (6 bases). V was pared by 10 bases and J by 1 base, with 14 bases between. CDR3 length: 14 amino acids. Germline values: CDR1 MNHEY, CDR2 SMNVEV (reference sequence). The CDR3 here is CAIGRGGSNQPQHF. Written as DNA, the CDR3 is TGTGCCATCGGGCGGGGGGGCAGCAATCAGCCCCAGCATTTT.

The rearrangement joins TRBV10-3 to TRBJ1-1, with TRBD1 matching over 7 bases. This CDR3 has 13 amino acids. Germline trimming cut 4 bases from V and 4 bases from J; bases unmatched to any gene: 3. The germline gives CDR1 ENHRY, CDR2 SYGVKD. CDR3 coding DNA: TGTGCCATCAGTGGAACAGGGGTCACTGAAGCTTTCTTT. As protein: CAISGTGVTEAFF.

This rearrangement joins TRBV28 to TRBJ1-2; 7 positions match TRBD1. J lost 6 bases, V lost 7 bases, and 14 bases had no gene match. Germline lookup yields CDR1 MDHEN and CDR2 SYDVKM. The CDR3 runs to 15 residues. The CDR3: CASTGVGTGEDGYTF. DNA of the CDR3: TGTGCCAGCACGGGCGTCGGAACAGGGGAGGATGGCTACACCTTC.

The chain is built from TRBV20-1 and TRBJ1-2, with a possible D match to TRBD1 (5 bases). The length of the CDR3 is 11 residues. Trimming stripped 7 bases from V and 3 bases from J, with 9 bases between. Germline CDR1 and CDR2: DFQATT and SNEGSKA (reference sequence). DNA for the CDR3: TGCAGTGTTGACAGTGACTATGGCTACACCTTC. It is translated as CSVDSDYGYTF.